The clone carrying this T cell receptor (beta chain) appeared a few times. Its antigen is still unknown. This entry comes from a study of human T cells and chemical hapten exposure. Study-wide background: Per-sample TCR yield variability stemmed mainly from small pooled library volume differences.

With V trimmed by 2 bases and J by 0 bases, 9 bases remained unmatched. This CDR3 has 17 amino acids. The germline V gene encodes CDR1 SGHRS and CDR2 YFSETQ. The library tagged each cDNA molecule with unique molecular identifiers. TCRdb re-called the RACE reads with MiXCR, one entry per CDR3 protein. The sample holds about 28,000 distinct CDR3 sequences, 6.5% to 9% seen once. Regarding time point: healthy volunteer bleed at 2 weeks. Whole blood that had not been fractionated was the source of extracted total RNA. General study points: Unchanged with DPC sensitization were TCRs above 1 in 1000 frequency.

J is TRBJ2-3 and V is TRBV5-1; 7 bases are a match to TRBD2. The sample consisted of whole blood. The receptor's source is a human donor in good health. Some clones in this sample may be carry-over from other donors' samples. The CDR3 bases are TGCGCCAGCAGCTTCGGGGGGTCGGCGAGTAGCACAGATACGCAGTATTTT. Translating gives CASSFGGSASSTDTQYF.